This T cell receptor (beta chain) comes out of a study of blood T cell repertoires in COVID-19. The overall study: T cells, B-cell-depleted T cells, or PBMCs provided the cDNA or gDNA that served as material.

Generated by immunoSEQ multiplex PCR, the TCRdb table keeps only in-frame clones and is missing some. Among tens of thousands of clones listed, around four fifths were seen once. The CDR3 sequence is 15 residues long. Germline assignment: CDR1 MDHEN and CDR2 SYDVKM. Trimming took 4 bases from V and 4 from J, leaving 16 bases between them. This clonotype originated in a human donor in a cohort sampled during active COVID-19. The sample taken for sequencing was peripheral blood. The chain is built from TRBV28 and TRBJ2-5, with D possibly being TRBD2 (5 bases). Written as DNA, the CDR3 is TGTGCCAGCAGTTACAACGTCGGGGTTTCAGAGACCCAGTACTTC. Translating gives CASSYNVGVSETQYF. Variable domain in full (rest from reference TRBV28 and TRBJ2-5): DVKVTQSSRYLVKRTGEKVFLECVQDMDHENMFWYRQDPGLGLRLIYFSYDVKMKEKGDIPEGYSVSREKKERFSLILESASTNQTSMYLCASSYNVGVSETQYFGPGTRLLVL.